This T cell receptor (beta chain) was found in a study of post-analysis software for immune sequencing data. Looking at the study overall: Progressive-relapsing, secondary progressive and relapsing-remitting multiple sclerosis were among the disease courses included. General observations from the study: Samples made in the same batch grouped tightly together by F measure. Patients with multiple sclerosis recorded significantly lower normalized Chao1 diversity than controls, the study found. Relative to controls, patients had 4 or 5 TRBV segments at higher frequency, with TRBV5-6, TRBV5-1 and TRBV20-1 among these.

TCR beta libraries were prepared from cDNA with unique molecular identifiers. With roughly 0.9 to 10 million T cells as the source, 500,000 to 650,000 cDNA molecules resulted. TCRdb re-called the PCR reads with MiXCR, one entry per CDR3 protein. The data hold fewer than 850,000 distinct CDR3 sequences, with just under 30% observed a single time. The V gene end was trimmed by 9 bases and the J gene end by 5 bases; junction bases not matched to a gene: 2. The CDR3 spans 13 residues. Germline V CDR1 and CDR2: MGHRA, YSYEKL. This clonotype has more than one count but fewer than ten. What it binds is unknown.

The chain joins TRBV4-1 to TRBJ2-1, with 12 bases fitting TRBD2. The sample taken for sequencing was blood. This clonotype originated in a girl between 5 and 17 years old with multiple sclerosis. DNA for the CDR3: TGCGCCAGAGGACTAGCGGGAAACAATGAGCAGTTCTTC. Translation: CARGLAGNNEQFF.